This T cell receptor beta chain was obtained from a study of T cells in Graves' hyperthyroidism and ophthalmopathy. V lost 3 bases to trimming and J lost 7 bases; unmatched junction nucleotides: 5. This CDR3 has 14 residues. Germline CDR1 is SGDLS and CDR2 is YYNGEE. TCR beta CDR3 regions were amplified from RNA transcripts. The HTBI primer set served for first-round RT-PCR of the TCR CDR3. Using its own MiXCR run on the multiplex PCR reads, TCRdb lists one record per CDR3 protein. This table has 300,000 to 450,000 distinct CDR3 sequences, approximately 15% appearing once. This clonotype was detected ten times or more.

Sequences were obtained from blood. The TCR sequence derives from a woman aged 25 to 45 with Graves' ophthalmopathy. This chain connects TRBV9 to TRBJ2-1, with 9 nucleotides matching TRBD1. CDR3 nucleotides: TGTGCCAGCAGCGCGCAAGACAGGGGGAATGAGCAGTTCTTC. Translation: CASSAQDRGNEQFF.